This T cell receptor beta chain stems from a study of preoperative IRX-2 immunotherapy in early breast cancer. This table comes from immunoSEQ multiplex PCR, and its TCRdb copy is limited to in-frame clones, with some not included. Here the sample spans about 24,000 clones, 70% to 90% being singletons. The treatment here: preoperative locoregional IRX-2 cytokine immunotherapy. Samples came from a phase Ib trial of preoperative locoregional IRX-2 cytokine immunotherapy. Trimming removed 1 base from V and 9 bases from J, with 14 bases in between. The CDR3 length is 14 residues. Germline V CDR1 and CDR2: SEHNR, FQNEAQ (reference sequence).

V usage is TRBV7-9 and J usage is TRBJ2-3; either TRBD1 or TRBD2 may fit D (5 bases each). The sequencing used tumor tissue, collected after IRX-2 immunotherapy. This TCR was recovered from a human donor with breast cancer. CDR3 in amino acids: CASSLGGTTGTQYF. CDR3 DNA: TGTGCCAGCAGCTTAGGGGGGACCACTGGGACGCAGTATTTT. The variable domain in full, completed from reference TRBV7-9 and TRBJ2-3, reads DTGVSQNPRHKITKRGQNVTFRCDPISEHNRLYWYRQTLGQGPEFLTYFQNEAQLEKSRLLSDRFSAERPKGSFSTLEIQRTEQGDSAMYLCASSLGGTTGTQYFGPGTRLTVL.